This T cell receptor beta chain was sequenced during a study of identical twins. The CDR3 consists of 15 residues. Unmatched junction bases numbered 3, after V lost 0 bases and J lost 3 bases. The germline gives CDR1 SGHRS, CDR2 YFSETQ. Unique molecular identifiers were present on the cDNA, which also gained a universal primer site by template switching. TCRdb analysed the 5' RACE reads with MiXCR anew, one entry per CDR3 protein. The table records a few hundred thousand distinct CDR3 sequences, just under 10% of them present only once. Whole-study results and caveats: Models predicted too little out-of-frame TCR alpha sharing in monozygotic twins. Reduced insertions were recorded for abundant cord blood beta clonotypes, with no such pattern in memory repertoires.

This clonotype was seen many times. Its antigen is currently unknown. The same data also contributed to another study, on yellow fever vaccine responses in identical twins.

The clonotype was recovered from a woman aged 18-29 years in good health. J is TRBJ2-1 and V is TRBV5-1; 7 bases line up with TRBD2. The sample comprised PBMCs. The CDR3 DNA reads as TGCGCCAGCAGCTTGGACGCGGGGGTCTACAATGAGCAGTTCTTC. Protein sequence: CASSLDAGVYNEQFF.